This TCR beta chain was sequenced during a study of metastatic and nonmetastatic thyroid tumors. Across the whole study: Repertoire comparisons spanned blood and tumor or nodule tissue from malignant and benign thyroid patients. General observations from the study: Across blood and tumor, TCR beta diversity in malignant thyroid tumors was reportedly significantly higher than in benign nodules.

CDR3 length: 12 amino acids. V lost 2 bases and J 5 bases, leaving 9 bases between the germline ends. CDR1 and CDR2 (germline): SQVTM, ANQGSEA. In the original processing: Using the CDR3 differences seen across clinicopathological groups, the authors built a distant-metastasis classifier for papillary thyroid cancer, which was meant to discriminate distant-metastatic patients. TCRdb re-called clones via MiXCR from the PCR reads. The authors' filters were not applied to this entry. The sample includes about 40,000 clones, 10% to 12% seen only once; the top ten take around 21%. None of the patients had undergone any treatment ahead of thyroid surgery. In its sample, this clone was seen a few times. Antigen specificity is unknown.

The rearrangement links TRBV29-1 to TRBJ2-5; D is uncertain. This receptor was taken from a female donor with papillary thyroid cancer or a benign thyroid nodule (not recorded which). Some clones in this sample may be carry-over from other donors' samples. Sequencing input: blood. The CDR3 nucleotides are TGCAGCGTTGAAAAAGAACTGGAGACCCAGTACTTC. As protein: CSVEKELETQYF.